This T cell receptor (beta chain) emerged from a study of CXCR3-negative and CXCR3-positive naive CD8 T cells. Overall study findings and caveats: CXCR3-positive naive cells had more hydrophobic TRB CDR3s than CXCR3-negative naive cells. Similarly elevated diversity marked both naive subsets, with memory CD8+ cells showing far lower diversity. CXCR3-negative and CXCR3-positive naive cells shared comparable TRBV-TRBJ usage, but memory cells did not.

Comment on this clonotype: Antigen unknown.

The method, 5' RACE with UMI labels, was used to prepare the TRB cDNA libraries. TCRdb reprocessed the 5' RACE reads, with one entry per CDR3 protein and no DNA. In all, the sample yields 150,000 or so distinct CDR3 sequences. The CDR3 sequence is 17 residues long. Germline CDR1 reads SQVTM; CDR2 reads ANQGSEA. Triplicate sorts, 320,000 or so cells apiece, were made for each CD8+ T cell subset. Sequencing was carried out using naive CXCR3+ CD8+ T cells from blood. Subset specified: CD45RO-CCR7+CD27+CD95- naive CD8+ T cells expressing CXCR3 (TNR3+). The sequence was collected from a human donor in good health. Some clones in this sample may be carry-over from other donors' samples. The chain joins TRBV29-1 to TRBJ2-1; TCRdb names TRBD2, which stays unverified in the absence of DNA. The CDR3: CSVEDLMGLARYNEQFF.